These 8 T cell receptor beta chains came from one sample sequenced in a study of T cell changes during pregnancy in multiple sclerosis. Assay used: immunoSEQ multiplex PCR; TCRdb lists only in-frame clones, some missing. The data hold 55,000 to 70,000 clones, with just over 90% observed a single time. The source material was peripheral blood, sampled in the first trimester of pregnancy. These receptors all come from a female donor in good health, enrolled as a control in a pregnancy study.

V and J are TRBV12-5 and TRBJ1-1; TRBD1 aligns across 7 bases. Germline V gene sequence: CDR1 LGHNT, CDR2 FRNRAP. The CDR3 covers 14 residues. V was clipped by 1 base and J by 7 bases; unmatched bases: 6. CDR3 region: CASGLGSGQSEAFF. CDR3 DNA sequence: TGTGCTAGTGGTTTGGGCTCGGGACAGAGTGAAGCTTTCTTT.

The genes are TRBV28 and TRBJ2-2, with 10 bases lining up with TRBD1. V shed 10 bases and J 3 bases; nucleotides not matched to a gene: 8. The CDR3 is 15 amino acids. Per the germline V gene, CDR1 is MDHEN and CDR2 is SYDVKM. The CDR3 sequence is CATHPGQGYTGELFF. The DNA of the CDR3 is TGTGCCACCCACCCGGGACAGGGGTACACCGGGGAGCTGTTTTTT. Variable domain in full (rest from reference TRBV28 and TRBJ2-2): DVKVTQSSRYLVKRTGEKVFLECVQDMDHENMFWYRQDPGLGLRLIYFSYDVKMKEKGDIPEGYSVSREKKERFSLILESASTNQTSMYLCATHPGQGYTGELFFGEGSRLTVL.

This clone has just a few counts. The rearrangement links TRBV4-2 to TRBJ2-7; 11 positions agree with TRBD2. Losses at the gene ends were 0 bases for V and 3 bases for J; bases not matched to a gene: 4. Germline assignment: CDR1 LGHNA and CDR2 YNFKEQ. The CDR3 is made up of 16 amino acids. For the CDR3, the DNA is TGTGCCAGCAGCCAAGATGTAGGGACTAGCGGCTACGAGCAGTACTTC. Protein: CASSQDVGTSGYEQYF.

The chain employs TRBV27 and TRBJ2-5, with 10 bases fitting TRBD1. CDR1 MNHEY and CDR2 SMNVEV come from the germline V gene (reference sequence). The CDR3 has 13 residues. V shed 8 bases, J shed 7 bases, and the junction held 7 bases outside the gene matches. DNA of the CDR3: TGTGCCAGCGGGACAGGGGCGTCGGCGACCCAGTACTTC. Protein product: CASGTGASATQYF.

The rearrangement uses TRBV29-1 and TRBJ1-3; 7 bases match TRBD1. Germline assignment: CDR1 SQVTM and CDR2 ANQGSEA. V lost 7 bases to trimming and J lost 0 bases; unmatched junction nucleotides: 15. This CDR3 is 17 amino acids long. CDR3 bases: TGCAGCGCTGAGAACCCCCGGGGGACAGCCTCTGGAAACACCATATATTTT. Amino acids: CSAENPRGTASGNTIYF.

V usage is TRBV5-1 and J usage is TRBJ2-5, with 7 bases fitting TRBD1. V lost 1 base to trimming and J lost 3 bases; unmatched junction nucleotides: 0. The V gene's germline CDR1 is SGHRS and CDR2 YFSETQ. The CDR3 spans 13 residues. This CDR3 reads CASSLTGEETQYF. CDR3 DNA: TGCGCCAGCAGCTTGACAGGGGAAGAGACCCAGTACTTC.

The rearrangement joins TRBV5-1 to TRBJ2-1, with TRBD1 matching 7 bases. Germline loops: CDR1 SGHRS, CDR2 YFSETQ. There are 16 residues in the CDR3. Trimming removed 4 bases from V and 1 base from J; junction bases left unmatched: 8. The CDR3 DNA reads TGCGCCAGCAGCCCAGGGGGACGGGCGTCCTACAATGAGCAGTTCTTC. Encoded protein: CASSPGGRASYNEQFF.

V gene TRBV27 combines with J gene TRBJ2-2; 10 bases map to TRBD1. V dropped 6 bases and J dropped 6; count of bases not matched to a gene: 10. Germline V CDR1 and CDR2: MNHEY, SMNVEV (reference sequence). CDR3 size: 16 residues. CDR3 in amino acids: CASRGTGVVVSGELFF. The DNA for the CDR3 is TGTGCCAGCAGGGGGACAGGGGTTGTGGTGTCCGGGGAGCTGTTTTTT.